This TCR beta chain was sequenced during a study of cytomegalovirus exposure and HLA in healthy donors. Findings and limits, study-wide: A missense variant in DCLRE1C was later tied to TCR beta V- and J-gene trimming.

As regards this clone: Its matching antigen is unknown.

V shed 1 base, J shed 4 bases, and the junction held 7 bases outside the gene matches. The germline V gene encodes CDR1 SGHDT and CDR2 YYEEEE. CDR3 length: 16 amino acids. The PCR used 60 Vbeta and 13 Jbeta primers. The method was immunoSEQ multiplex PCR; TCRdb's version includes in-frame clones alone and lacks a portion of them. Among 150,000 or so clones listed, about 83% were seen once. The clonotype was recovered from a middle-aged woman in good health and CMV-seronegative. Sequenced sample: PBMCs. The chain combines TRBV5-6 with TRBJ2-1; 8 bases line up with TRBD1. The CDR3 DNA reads TGTGCCAGCAGCTTGCCTCGGACAGGGCATTACAATGAGCAGTTCTTC. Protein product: CASSLPRTGHYNEQFF.